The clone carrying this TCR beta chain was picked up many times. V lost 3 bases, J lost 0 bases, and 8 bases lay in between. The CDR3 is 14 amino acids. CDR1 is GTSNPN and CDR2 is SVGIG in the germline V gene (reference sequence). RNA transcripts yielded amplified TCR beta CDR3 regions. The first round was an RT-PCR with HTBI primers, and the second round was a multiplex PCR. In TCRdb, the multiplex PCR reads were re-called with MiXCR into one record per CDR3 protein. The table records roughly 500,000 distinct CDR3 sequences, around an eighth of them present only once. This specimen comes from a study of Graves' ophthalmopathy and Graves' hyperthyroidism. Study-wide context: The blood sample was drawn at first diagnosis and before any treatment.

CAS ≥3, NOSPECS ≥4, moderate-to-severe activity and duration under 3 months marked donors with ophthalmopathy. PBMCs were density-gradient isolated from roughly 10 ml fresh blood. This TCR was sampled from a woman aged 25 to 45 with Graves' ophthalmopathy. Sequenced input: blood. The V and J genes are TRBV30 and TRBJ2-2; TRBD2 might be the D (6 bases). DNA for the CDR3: TGTGCCTGGAGGGGGGGTGCGAACACCGGGGAGCTGTTTTTT. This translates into CAWRGGANTGELFF.